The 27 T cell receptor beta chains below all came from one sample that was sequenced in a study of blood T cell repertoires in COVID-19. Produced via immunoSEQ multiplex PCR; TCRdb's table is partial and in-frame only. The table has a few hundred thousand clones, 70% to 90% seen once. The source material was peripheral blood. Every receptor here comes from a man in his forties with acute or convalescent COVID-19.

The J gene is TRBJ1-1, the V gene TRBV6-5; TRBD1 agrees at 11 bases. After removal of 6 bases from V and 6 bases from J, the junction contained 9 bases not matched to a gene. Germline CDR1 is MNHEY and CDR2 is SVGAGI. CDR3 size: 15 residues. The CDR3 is CASRDRGRRLAEAFF. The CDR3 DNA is TGTGCCAGCAGGGACAGGGGGCGCAGATTGGCTGAAGCTTTCTTT.

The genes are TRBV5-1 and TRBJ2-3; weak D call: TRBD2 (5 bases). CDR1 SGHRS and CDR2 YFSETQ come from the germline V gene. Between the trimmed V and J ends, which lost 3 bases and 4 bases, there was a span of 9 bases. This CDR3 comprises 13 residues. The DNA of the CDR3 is TGCGCCAGCAGCTGGAGTAGCGCAGATACGCAGTATTTT. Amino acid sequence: CASSWSSADTQYF.

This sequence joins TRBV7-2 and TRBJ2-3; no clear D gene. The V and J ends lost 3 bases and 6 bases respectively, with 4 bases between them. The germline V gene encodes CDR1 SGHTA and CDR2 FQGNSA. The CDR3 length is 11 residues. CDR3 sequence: CASSFRDTQYF. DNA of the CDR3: TGTGCCAGCAGCTTTCGGGATACGCAGTATTTT.

The CDR3 loop reads CASSDGGQETQYF. CDR3 in DNA: TGTGCCAGCAGTGACGGGGGGCAAGAGACCCAGTACTTC. The chain employs TRBV6-1 and TRBJ2-5; 7 bases agree with TRBD2. This CDR3 comprises 13 residues. The ends lost 3 bases at V and 2 bases at J; junction bases unmatched: 0. Germline values: CDR1 MNHNS, CDR2 SASEGT.

CDR3 sequence: CASSSGQGLGNIQYF. The CDR3 DNA is TGCGCCAGCAGCTCTGGACAGGGGTTGGGTAACATTCAGTACTTC. The V call is TRBV5-1, the J call TRBJ2-4, with 9 nucleotides matching TRBD1. Germline V gene lookup returns CDR1 SGHRS and CDR2 YFSETQ. Trimming cost V 3 bases and J 7 bases; bases outside gene matches: 8. This CDR3 is 15 amino acids long. The variable domain in full, with the rest retrieved from reference TRBV5-1 and TRBJ2-4, is KAGVTQTPRYLIKTRGQQVTLSCSPISGHRSVSWYQQTPGQGLQFLFEYFSETQRNKGNFPGRFSGRQFSNSRSEMNVSTLELGDSALYLCASSSGQGLGNIQYFGAGTRLSVL.

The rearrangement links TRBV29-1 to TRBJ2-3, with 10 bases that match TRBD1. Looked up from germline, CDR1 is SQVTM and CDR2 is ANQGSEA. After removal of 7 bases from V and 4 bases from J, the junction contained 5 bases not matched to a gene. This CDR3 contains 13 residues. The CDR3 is CSAGQGIPDTQYF. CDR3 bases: TGCAGCGCGGGACAGGGGATCCCAGATACGCAGTATTTT.

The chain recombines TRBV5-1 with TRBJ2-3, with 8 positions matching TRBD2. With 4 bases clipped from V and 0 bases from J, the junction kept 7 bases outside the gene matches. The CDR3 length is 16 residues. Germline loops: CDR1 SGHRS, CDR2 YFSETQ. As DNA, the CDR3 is TGCGCCAGCAGCCCCGGGGGGGCAGTGAGCACAGATACGCAGTATTTT. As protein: CASSPGGAVSTDTQYF.

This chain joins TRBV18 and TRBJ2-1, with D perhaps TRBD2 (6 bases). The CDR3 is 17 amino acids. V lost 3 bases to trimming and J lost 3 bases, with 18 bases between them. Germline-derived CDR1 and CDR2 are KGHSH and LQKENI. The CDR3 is CASSPESRSGLYNEQFF. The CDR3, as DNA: TGTGCCAGCTCACCCGAAAGCCGAAGCGGGCTCTACAATGAGCAGTTCTTC.

CDR3 sequence (DNA): TGCGCCAGCAGCTTAAGGTTTCTGTCGCGGGGCTACACCTTC. Encoded protein: CASSLRFLSRGYTF. The V and J genes are TRBV5-1 and TRBJ1-2, with D hard to call. The CDR3 is 14 amino acids. Trimming stripped 2 bases from V and 8 bases from J, with 16 bases between. Germline V gene sequence: CDR1 SGHRS, CDR2 YFSETQ.

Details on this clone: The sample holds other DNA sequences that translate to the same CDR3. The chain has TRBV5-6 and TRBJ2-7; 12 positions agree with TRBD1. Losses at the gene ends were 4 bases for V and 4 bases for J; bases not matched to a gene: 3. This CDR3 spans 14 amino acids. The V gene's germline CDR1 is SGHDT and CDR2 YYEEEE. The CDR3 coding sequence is TGTGCCAGCAGCCCGGGACAGGGGGCGTACGAGCAGTACTTC. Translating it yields CASSPGQGAYEQYF.

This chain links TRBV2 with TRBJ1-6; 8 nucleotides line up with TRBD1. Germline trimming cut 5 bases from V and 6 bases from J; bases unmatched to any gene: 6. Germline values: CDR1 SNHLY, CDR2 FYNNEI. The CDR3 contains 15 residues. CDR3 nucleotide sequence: TGTGCCAGCAGTTTAGGACAGGGTTTTAATTCACCCCTCCACTTT. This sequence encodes CASSLGQGFNSPLHF. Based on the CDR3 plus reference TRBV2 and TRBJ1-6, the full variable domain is EPEVTQTPSHQVTQMGQEVILRCVPISNHLYFYWYRQILGQKVEFLVSFYNNEISEKSEIFDDQFSVERPDGSNFTLKIRSTKLEDSAMYFCASSLGQGFNSPLHFGNGTRLTVT.

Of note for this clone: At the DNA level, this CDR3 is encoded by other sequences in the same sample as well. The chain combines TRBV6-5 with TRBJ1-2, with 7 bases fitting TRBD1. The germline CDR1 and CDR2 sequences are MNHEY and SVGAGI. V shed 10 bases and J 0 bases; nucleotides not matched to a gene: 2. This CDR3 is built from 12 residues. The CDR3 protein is CATGTANYGYTF. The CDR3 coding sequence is TGTGCCACTGGGACAGCTAACTATGGCTACACCTTC.

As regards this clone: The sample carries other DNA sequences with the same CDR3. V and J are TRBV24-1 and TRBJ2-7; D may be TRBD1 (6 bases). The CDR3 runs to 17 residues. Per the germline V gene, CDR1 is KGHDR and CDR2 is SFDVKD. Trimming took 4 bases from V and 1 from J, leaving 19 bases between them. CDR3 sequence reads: CATSDKPTGALSYEQYF. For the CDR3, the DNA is TGTGCCACCAGTGACAAACCGACAGGAGCGTTATCCTACGAGCAGTACTTC.

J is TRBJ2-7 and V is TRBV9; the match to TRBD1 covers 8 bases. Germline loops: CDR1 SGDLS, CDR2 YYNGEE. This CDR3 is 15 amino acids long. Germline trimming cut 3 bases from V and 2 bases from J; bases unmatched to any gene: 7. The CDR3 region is CASSGDRGPTYEQYF. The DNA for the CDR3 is TGTGCCAGCAGCGGAGACAGGGGCCCGACCTACGAGCAGTACTTC.

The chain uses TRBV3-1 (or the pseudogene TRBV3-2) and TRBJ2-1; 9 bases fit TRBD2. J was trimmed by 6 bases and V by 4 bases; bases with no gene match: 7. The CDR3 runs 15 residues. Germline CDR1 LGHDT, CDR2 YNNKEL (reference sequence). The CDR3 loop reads CASSLLTSGFNEQFF. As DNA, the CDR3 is TGTGCCAGCAGCCTTTTGACTAGCGGCTTCAATGAGCAGTTCTTC.

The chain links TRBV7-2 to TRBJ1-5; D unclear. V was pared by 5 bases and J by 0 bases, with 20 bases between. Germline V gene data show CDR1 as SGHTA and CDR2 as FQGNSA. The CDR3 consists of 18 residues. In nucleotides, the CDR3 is TGTGCCAGCAGCCTACAACTGACAAGCCAGGATAGCAATCAGCCCCAGCATTTT. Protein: CASSLQLTSQDSNQPQHF. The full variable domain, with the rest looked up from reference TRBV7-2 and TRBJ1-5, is GAGVSQSPSNKVTEKGKDVELRCDPISGHTALYWYRQSLGQGLEFLIYFQGNSAPDKSGLPSDRFSAERTGGSVSTLTIQRTQQEDSAVYLCASSLQLTSQDSNQPQHFGDGTRLSIL.

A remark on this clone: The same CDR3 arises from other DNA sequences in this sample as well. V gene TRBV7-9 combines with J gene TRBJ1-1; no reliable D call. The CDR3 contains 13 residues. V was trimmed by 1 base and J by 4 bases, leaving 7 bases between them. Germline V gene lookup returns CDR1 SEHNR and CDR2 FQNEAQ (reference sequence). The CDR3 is CASSLGGGTEAFF. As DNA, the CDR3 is TGTGCCAGCAGCTTAGGCGGCGGCACTGAAGCTTTCTTT.

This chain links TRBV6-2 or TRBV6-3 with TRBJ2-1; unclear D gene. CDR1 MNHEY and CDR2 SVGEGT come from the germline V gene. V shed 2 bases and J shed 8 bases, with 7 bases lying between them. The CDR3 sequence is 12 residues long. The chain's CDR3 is CASSYVEHEQFF. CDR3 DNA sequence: TGTGCCAGCAGTTACGTGGAGCATGAGCAGTTCTTC.

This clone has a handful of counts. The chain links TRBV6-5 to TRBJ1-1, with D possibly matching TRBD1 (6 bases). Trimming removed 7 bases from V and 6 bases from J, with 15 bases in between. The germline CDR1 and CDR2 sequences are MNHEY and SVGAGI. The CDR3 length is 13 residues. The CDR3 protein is CASNPGGGSEAFF. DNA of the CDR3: TGTGCCAGCAATCCGGGGGGCGGCTCTGAAGCTTTCTTT.

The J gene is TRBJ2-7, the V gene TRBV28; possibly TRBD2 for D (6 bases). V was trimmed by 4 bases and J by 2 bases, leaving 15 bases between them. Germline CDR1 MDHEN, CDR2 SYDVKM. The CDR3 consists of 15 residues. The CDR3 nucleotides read TGTGCCAGCAGTTATCCGGGACTTACTACCTACGAGCAGTACTTC. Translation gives CASSYPGLTTYEQYF.

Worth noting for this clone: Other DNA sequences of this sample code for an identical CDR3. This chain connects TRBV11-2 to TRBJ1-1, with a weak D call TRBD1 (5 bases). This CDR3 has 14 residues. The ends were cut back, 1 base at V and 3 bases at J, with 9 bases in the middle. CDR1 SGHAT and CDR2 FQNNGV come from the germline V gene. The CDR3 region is CASSLAGGDTEAFF. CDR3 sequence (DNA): TGTGCCAGCAGCTTAGCCGGGGGGGACACTGAAGCTTTCTTT. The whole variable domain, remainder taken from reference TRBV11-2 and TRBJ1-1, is EAGVAQSPRYKIIEKRQSVAFWCNPISGHATLYWYQQILGQGPKLLIQFQNNGVVDDSQLPKDRFSAERLKGVDSTLKIQPAKLEDSAVYLCASSLAGGDTEAFFGQGTRLTVV.

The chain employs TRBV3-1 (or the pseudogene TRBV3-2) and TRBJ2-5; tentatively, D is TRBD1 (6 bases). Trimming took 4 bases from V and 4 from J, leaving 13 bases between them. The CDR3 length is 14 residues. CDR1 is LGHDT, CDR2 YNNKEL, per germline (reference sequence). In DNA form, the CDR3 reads TGTGCCAGCAGCCCCACAGGGACATTAGAGACCCAGTACTTC. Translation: CASSPTGTLETQYF.

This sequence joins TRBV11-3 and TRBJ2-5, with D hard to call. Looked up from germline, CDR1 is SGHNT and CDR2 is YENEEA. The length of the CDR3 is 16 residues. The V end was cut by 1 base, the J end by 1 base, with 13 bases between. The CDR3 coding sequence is TGTGCCAGCAGCTTAGGGTCAGGTGCTTTCCAAGAGACCCAGTACTTC. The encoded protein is CASSLGSGAFQETQYF.

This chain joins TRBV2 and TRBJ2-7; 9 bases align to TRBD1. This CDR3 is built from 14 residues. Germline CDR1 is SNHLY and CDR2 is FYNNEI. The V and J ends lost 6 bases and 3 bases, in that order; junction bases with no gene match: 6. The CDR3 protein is CASSADRGLYEQYF. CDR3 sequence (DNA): TGTGCCAGCAGCGCGGACAGGGGACTCTACGAGCAGTACTTC.

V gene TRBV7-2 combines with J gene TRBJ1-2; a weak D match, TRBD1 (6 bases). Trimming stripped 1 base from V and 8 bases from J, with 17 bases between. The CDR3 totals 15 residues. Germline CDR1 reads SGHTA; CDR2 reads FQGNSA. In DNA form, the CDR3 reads TGTGCCAGCAGCTTAGGAACAGGGTCCTCGGTCGGCTACACCTTC. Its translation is CASSLGTGSSVGYTF.

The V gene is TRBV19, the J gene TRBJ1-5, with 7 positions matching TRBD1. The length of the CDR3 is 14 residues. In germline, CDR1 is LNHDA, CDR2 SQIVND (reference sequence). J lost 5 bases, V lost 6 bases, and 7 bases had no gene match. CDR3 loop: CASRRDSFHQPQHF. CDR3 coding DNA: TGTGCCAGTAGACGGGACAGTTTTCATCAGCCCCAGCATTTT. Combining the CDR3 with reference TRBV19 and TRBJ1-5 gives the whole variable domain DGGITQSPKYLFRKEGQNVTLSCEQNLNHDAMYWYRQDPGQGLRLIYYSQIVNDFQKGDIAEGYSVSREKKESFPLTVTSAQKNPTAFYLCASRRDSFHQPQHFGDGTRLSIL.

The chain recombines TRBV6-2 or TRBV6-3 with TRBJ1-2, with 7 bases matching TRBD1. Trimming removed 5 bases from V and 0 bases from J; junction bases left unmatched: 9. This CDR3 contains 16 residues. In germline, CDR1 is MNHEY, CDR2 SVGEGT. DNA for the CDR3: TGTGCCAGCAGTAGGACAGGATCCTCTACTAACTATGGCTACACCTTC. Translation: CASSRTGSSTNYGYTF.